These 25 T cell receptor beta chains were sequenced from one sample in a study of radiotherapy plus CTLA-4 blockade in lung cancer. Measured with immunoSEQ multiplex PCR; TCRdb has only the in-frame clones, and not every one. The repertoire has about 51,000 clones, approximately 80% of them found once; the top ten carry around 2.5%. The sequenced sample was peripheral blood, obtained from a patient treated with radiotherapy plus ipilimumab. All receptors come from a human donor with non-small cell lung cancer whose response to radiotherapy plus ipilimumab could not be evaluated.

The V and J genes are TRBV28 and TRBJ2-2; 10 positions agree with TRBD1. The CDR3 loop spans 17 amino acids. The ends lost 5 bases at V and 7 bases at J; junction bases unmatched: 13. Germline values: CDR1 MDHEN, CDR2 SYDVKM. The CDR3, as DNA: TGTGCCAGCAGTAAGATCCGGGACAGGGGTCTCCTCGGGGAGCTGTTTTTT. This gives the protein CASSKIRDRGLLGELFF.

The sample holds a few counts of this clone. J is TRBJ2-1 and V is TRBV7-2, with 8 bases identical to TRBD1. The CDR3 is made up of 15 amino acids. Trimming removed 5 bases from V and 3 bases from J; junction bases left unmatched: 6. CDR1 and CDR2 from the germline V gene are SGHTA and FQGNSA. The CDR3 DNA sequence: TGTGCCAGCAGCACTGGACAGGGACTCTACAATGAGCAGTTCTTC. Its protein is CASSTGQGLYNEQFF.

V gene TRBV15 combines with J gene TRBJ1-5; D not certain. The V end lost 0 bases, the J end lost 4 bases, and 10 bases lay between the germline ends. The germline V gene encodes CDR1 LNHNV and CDR2 YYDKDF (reference sequence). The CDR3 extends over 15 amino acids. This CDR3 is CATSREFWQNQPQHF. The CDR3 DNA reads TGTGCCACCAGCAGAGAGTTTTGGCAAAATCAGCCCCAGCATTTT. The full variable domain, in which reference TRBV15 and TRBJ1-5 provide the parts outside the CDR3, is DAMVIQNPRYQVTQFGKPVTLSCSQTLNHNVMYWYQQKSSQAPKLLFHYYDKDFNNEADTPDNFQSRRPNTSFCFLDIRSPGLGDTAMYLCATSREFWQNQPQHFGDGTRLSIL.

This clone occurred once. The rearrangement joins TRBV6-5 to TRBJ2-7; 11 bases map to TRBD1. J lost 6 bases, V lost 2 bases, and 3 bases had no gene match. The CDR3 spans 14 residues. The germline gives CDR1 MNHEY, CDR2 SVGAGI. DNA of the CDR3: TGTGCCAGCAGTTACGGGACAGGGGGGACCGAGCAGTACTTC. As protein: CASSYGTGGTEQYF.

The chain carries TRBV29-1 and TRBJ2-1; 8 nucleotides match TRBD1. The junction had 4 bases not matched to a gene; V was cut back by 7 bases and J by 8 bases. The CDR3 length is 11 residues. Germline V lookup: CDR1 SQVTM, CDR2 ANQGSEA. CDR3 DNA sequence: TGCAGCGGGACAGGGAACGATGAGCAGTTCTTC. This translates into CSGTGNDEQFF.

This chain joins TRBV2 and TRBJ2-3, with D possibly TRBD2 on 6 matching bases. CDR1 is SNHLY and CDR2 is FYNNEI in the germline V gene. The CDR3 totals 15 residues. V dropped 7 bases and J dropped 4 bases, with 18 bases sitting between them. This CDR3 reads CASTIWRDDADTQYF. CDR3 coding DNA: TGTGCCAGCACGATTTGGAGGGACGATGCAGATACGCAGTATTTT. The variable domain in full, completed from reference TRBV2 and TRBJ2-3, reads EPEVTQTPSHQVTQMGQEVILRCVPISNHLYFYWYRQILGQKVEFLVSFYNNEISEKSEIFDDQFSVERPDGSNFTLKIRSTKLEDSAMYFCASTIWRDDADTQYFGPGTRLTVL.

The J gene is TRBJ2-6, the V gene TRBV27, with a tentative D call TRBD1 (6 bases). The CDR3 has 16 residues. Looked up from germline, CDR1 is MNHEY and CDR2 is SMNVEV (reference sequence). V lost 5 bases and J lost 3, with 14 bases in between. CDR3 sequence reads: CASSVLTGGGANVLTF. CDR3 coding DNA: TGTGCCAGCAGTGTCTTGACAGGCGGTGGGGCCAACGTCCTGACTTTC.

Only a few counts were recorded for this clone. The chain employs TRBV6-5 and TRBJ2-5; possibly TRBD1 for D (6 bases). Trimming removed 0 bases from V and 4 bases from J, with 12 bases in between. The germline V gene has CDR1 MNHEY and CDR2 SVGAGI. The CDR3 is made up of 15 amino acids. The CDR3 protein is CASSYSTGNRETQYF. The CDR3 DNA reads TGTGCCAGCAGTTACTCTACAGGGAATCGAGAGACCCAGTACTTC.

This clone was seen only a few times. The V call is TRBV19, the J call TRBJ1-6; D gene ambiguous. CDR1 and CDR2 (germline): LNHDA, SQIVND (reference sequence). This CDR3 is built from 9 residues. CDR3 sequence: CTCRHPLHF. CDR3 coding DNA: TGTACCTGTCGACACCCCCTCCACTTT.

The chain employs TRBV9 and TRBJ2-5, with TRBD2 matching over 10 bases. Germline CDR1 SGDLS, CDR2 YYNGEE. This CDR3 has 16 amino acids. V shed 2 bases, J shed 2 bases, and the junction held 6 bases outside the gene matches. CDR3 sequence: CASSVQSGGAQETQYF. The CDR3 region has the DNA TGTGCCAGCAGCGTGCAAAGCGGGGGGGCTCAAGAGACCCAGTACTTC.

This clone appeared a single time. The rearrangement uses TRBV7-8 and TRBJ2-2; D is possibly TRBD2 (5 bases). The germline V gene encodes CDR1 SGHVS and CDR2 FQNEAQ. The V end lost 6 bases, the J end lost 7 bases, and 21 bases lay between the germline ends. The CDR3 covers 16 residues. CDR3 region: CASRRTRLSLDGELFF. The CDR3 DNA follows: TGTGCCAGCAGACGCACTCGACTATCATTGGACGGGGAGCTGTTTTTT.

V is TRBV29-1 and J is TRBJ2-3; no clear D. The V gene lost 6 bases and the J gene lost 0 bases, with 13 bases spanning the gap. CDR3 length: 14 amino acids. CDR1 is SQVTM, CDR2 ANQGSEA, per germline. The CDR3 sequence is CSVSRQASTDTQYF. The CDR3 DNA reads as TGCAGCGTCTCCCGGCAGGCTAGCACAGATACGCAGTATTTT.

V usage is TRBV9 and J usage is TRBJ2-3; 10 nucleotides align to TRBD2. V gave up 5 bases and J gave up 2 bases; unmatched junction bases: 2. Germline CDR1 SGDLS, CDR2 YYNGEE. This CDR3 comprises 14 residues. CDR3 sequence: CASRGTSDTDTQYF. The CDR3 DNA follows: TGTGCCAGCAGGGGGACTAGCGACACAGATACGCAGTATTTT. Full variable domain (outside the CDR3, taken from reference TRBV9 and TRBJ2-3): DSGVTQTPKHLITATGQRVTLRCSPRSGDLSVYWYQQSLDQGLQFLIQYYNGEERAKGNILERFSAQQFPDLHSELNLSSLELGDSALYFCASRGTSDTDTQYFGPGTRLTVL.

This clone was seen only a few times. This sequence joins TRBV6-4 and TRBJ1-4; D possibly corresponds to TRBD1 (6 bases). The V end was cut by 6 bases, the J end by 3 bases, with 8 bases between. The CDR3 contains 13 residues. Germline assignment: CDR1 MRHNA and CDR2 SNTAGT. The CDR3 protein is CASRDSSNEKLFF. The CDR3 DNA reads as TGTGCCAGCAGGGACAGCTCTAATGAAAAACTGTTTTTT.

This CDR3 reads CASSLEFYSEAFF. The CDR3 nucleotides read TGTGCCAGCAGCTTAGAGTTTTATAGTGAAGCTTTCTTT. The rearrangement joins TRBV7-2 to TRBJ1-1; D remains unclear. V shed 1 base and J shed 7 bases, with 10 bases lying between them. The germline V gene has CDR1 SGHTA and CDR2 FQGNSA. The CDR3 is 13 amino acids. The whole variable domain, filled in from reference TRBV7-2 and TRBJ1-1, reads GAGVSQSPSNKVTEKGKDVELRCDPISGHTALYWYRQSLGQGLEFLIYFQGNSAPDKSGLPSDRFSAERTGGSVSTLTIQRTQQEDSAVYLCASSLEFYSEAFFGQGTRLTVV.

In nucleotides, the CDR3 is TGTGCCAGCAGTGAAGACCCCCTAGCGGCCTACGAGCAGTACTTC. Its translation: CASSEDPLAAYEQYF. This sequence joins TRBV6-1 and TRBJ2-7; 7 nucleotides agree with TRBD2. The germline V gene encodes CDR1 MNHNS and CDR2 SASEGT. V trimming: 1 base; J trimming: 2 bases; junction bases outside the gene matches: 5. The CDR3 length is 15 residues.

The V and J genes are TRBV19 and TRBJ1-2; a weak D match, TRBD1 (5 bases). The CDR3 extends over 16 amino acids. The V end was cut by 9 bases, the J end by 3 bases, with 23 bases between. CDR1 and CDR2 from the germline V gene are LNHDA and SQIVND (reference sequence). The CDR3: CASMRQPSSDDYGYTF. The CDR3 DNA is TGTGCCAGCATGAGACAGCCGTCCTCTGACGACTATGGCTACACCTTC.

This sequence joins TRBV7-6 and TRBJ1-3; no clear D. Germline-derived CDR1 and CDR2 are SGHVS and FNYEAQ. V lost 3 bases to trimming and J lost 4 bases, with 4 bases between them. The CDR3 runs 12 residues. The CDR3 loop reads CASSFEGNTIYF. The CDR3 region has the DNA TGTGCCAGCAGCTTTGAGGGAAACACCATATATTTT.

The CDR3 reads CASSMSIGVGSYEQYF. The CDR3 nucleotides are TGTGCCAGTAGTATGTCCATAGGGGTTGGCTCCTACGAGCAGTACTTC. The chain uses TRBV19 and TRBJ2-7; tentative D call: TRBD1 (5 bases). CDR3 length: 16 residues. The V gene's germline CDR1 is LNHDA and CDR2 SQIVND (reference sequence). Trimming removed 3 bases from V and 0 bases from J, with 15 bases in between.

The rearrangement joins TRBV27 to TRBJ1-4; perhaps TRBD1 as D (6 bases). The CDR3 extends over 14 amino acids. The V gene's germline CDR1 is MNHEY and CDR2 SMNVEV (reference sequence). The ends were cut back, 6 bases at V and 3 bases at J, with 11 bases in the middle. CDR3 residues: CASRQGSSNEKLFF. The DNA of the CDR3 is TGTGCCAGCAGACAGGGCTCATCTAATGAAAAACTGTTTTTT.

The chain combines TRBV6-1 with TRBJ2-6; D remains unclear. V lost 4 bases, J lost 0 bases, and 7 bases lay in between. The CDR3 has 15 amino acids. Germline loops: CDR1 MNHNS, CDR2 SASEGT. In nucleotides, the CDR3 is TGTGCCAGCAGTGTCGCGCTCTCTGGGGCCAACGTCCTGACTTTC. Translating gives CASSVALSGANVLTF.

The V call is TRBV27, the J call TRBJ1-1, with D perhaps TRBD1 (5 bases). Deletions cut 6 bases from V and 3 bases from J, with 8 bases between. The CDR3 is made up of 12 amino acids. Per germline, CDR1 MNHEY and CDR2 SMNVEV (reference sequence). The CDR3 here is CASRLGHTEAFF. Here the CDR3 DNA reads TGTGCCAGCAGACTGGGGCACACTGAAGCTTTCTTT.

The chain is built from TRBV14 and TRBJ1-2; 8 bases align to TRBD1. Germline CDR1 SGHDN, CDR2 FVKESK. The V gene end was trimmed by 5 bases and the J gene end by 4 bases; junction bases not matched to a gene: 15. CDR3 size: 17 residues. CDR3 region: CASSSRTGKGGSYGYTF. DNA of the CDR3: TGTGCCAGCAGCAGCCGGACAGGGAAAGGGGGTAGCTATGGCTACACCTTC.

The gene calls are TRBV7-9 and TRBJ2-5; a weak D match, TRBD2 (6 bases). With 7 bases removed from V and 4 bases from J, the gap between germline ends came to 19 bases. The CDR3 contains 15 residues. Germline CDR1 and CDR2: SEHNR and FQNEAQ (reference sequence). The CDR3 is CASTTLAANGETQYF. The DNA for the CDR3 is TGTGCCAGCACCACACTAGCAGCAAACGGAGAGACCCAGTACTTC.

This clone was observed a single time. The genes are TRBV4-3 and TRBJ1-1, with a weak D call TRBD1 (6 bases). Germline V gene lookup returns CDR1 LGHNA and CDR2 YSLEER. This CDR3 is built from 15 residues. V dropped 4 bases and J dropped 2 bases, with 14 bases sitting between them. The CDR3 here is CASSPITGYNTEAFF. The CDR3 nucleotides are TGCGCCAGCAGCCCAATAACAGGGTATAACACTGAAGCTTTCTTT.